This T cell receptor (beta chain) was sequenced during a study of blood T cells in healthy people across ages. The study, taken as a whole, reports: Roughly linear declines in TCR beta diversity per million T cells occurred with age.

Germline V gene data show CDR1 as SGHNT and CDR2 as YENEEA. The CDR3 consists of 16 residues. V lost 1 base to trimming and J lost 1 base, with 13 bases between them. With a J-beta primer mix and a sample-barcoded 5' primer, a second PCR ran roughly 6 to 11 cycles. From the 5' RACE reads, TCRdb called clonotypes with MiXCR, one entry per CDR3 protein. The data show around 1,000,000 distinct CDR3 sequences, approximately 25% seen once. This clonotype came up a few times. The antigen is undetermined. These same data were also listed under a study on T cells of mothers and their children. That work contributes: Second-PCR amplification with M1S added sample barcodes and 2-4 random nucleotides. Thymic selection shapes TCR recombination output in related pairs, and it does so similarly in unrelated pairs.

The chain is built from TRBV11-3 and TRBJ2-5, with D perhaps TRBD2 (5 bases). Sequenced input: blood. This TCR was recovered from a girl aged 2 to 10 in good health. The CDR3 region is CASSLGGQIFQETQYF. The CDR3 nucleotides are TGTGCCAGCAGCTTAGGCGGGCAGATCTTCCAAGAGACCCAGTACTTC. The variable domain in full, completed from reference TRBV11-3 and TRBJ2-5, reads EAGVVQSPRYKIIEKKQPVAFWCNPISGHNTLYWYLQNLGQGPELLIRYENEEAVDDSQLPKDRFSAERLKGVDSTLKIQPAELGDSAVYLCASSLGGQIFQETQYFGPGTRLLVL.